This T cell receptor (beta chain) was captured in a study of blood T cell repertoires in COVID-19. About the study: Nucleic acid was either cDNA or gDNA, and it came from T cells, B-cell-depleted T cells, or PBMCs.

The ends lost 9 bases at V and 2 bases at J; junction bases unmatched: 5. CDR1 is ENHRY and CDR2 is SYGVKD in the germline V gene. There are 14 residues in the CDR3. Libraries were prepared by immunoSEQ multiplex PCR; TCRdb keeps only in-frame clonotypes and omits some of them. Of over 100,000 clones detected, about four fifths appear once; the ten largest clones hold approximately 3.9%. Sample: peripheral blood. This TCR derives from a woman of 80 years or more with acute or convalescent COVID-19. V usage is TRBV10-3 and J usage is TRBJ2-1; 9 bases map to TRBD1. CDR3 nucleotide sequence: TGTGCCATATCAGGGACAGGGACCTACAATGAGCAGTTCTTC. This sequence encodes CAISGTGTYNEQFF.